This T cell receptor beta chain was profiled in a study of cytomegalovirus exposure and HLA in healthy donors. Turning to the study itself: The 600 to 800 first-cohort repertoires shared a platform with the 130 or so validation repertoires, as reported in a later analysis.

Comment on this clone: Its antigen is unidentified.

Study outcomes and limitations: The tendency of first-cohort TCR clusters to co-occur in the roughly 130 validation repertoires was the finding of a later analysis. Associated with cytomegalovirus, according to the listing, were fewer than 200 TCR beta chains.

Here immunoSEQ multiplex PCR was the method, and the copy in TCRdb shows in-frame clones only, minus some. Seen here are about 170,000 clones, 85% to 90% observed once, and the top ten hold 5% to 7%. The sequence came from a woman aged 25 to 39 in good health and CMV-seronegative. The sequenced sample was PBMCs.

CDR3 amino acids: CASSIQTQYF. For the CDR3, the DNA is TGTGCCAGCAGTATTCAGACCCAGTACTTC. The chain joins TRBV2 to TRBJ2-5; D call uncertain. Trimming stripped 5 bases from V and 6 bases from J, with 4 bases between. This CDR3 spans 10 amino acids. Per germline, CDR1 SNHLY and CDR2 FYNNEI.